A single T cell receptor (beta chain) is shown here with its context. TCRdb's table, derived via immunoSEQ multiplex PCR, lists solely in-frame clones and lacks some. Of fewer than 300,000 clones listed, 83% are singletons. The CDR3 covers 13 residues. The V end was cut by 3 bases, the J end by 2 bases, with 5 bases between. Germline CDR1 is GTSNPN and CDR2 is SVGIG (reference sequence). The data are from a study of blood T cell repertoires in COVID-19. The chain combines TRBV30 with TRBJ2-6, with D unresolved. This receptor was taken from a woman in her forties or fifties who had recovered from COVID-19. Sequenced material: peripheral blood. Here the CDR3 reads CAWRTTGANVLTF. CDR3 in DNA: TGTGCCTGGAGGACAACTGGGGCCAACGTCCTGACTTTC.